This is a list of T cell receptor beta chains from one sample in a study of T cell changes during pregnancy in multiple sclerosis. Some clones are missing from TCRdb's copy, which holds only in-frame ones; the method was immunoSEQ multiplex PCR. The sample contains 35,000 or so clones, 70% to 90% of which appear only once. Material: CD4+ T cells from peripheral blood mononuclear cells, obtained in the first trimester of pregnancy. The receptors shown here come from a female donor with multiple sclerosis, enrolled in a pregnancy study. Both conserved end residues are trimmed from each CDR3. Some rows have no size entry. The others give once, few or many, or a class for an expanded clone.

cdr3_aa,v_call,j_call,clone_size,cdr3_length
ASKQGGDEKLF,TRBV28,TRBJ1-4,-,11
ASSYGRGDTDTQY,TRBV6-5,TRBJ2-3,-,13
ASSQDPTGIYEQY,TRBV4-1,TRBJ2-7,few,13
ASGLGQLPRPGELF,TRBV12-5,TRBJ2-2,-,14
ASSPRSGDQPQH,TRBV18,TRBJ1-5,-,12
ASSPAGNTEAF,TRBV7-3,TRBJ1-1,-,11
ASSIQVDTYGYT,TRBV19,TRBJ1-2,-,12
ASSLEGGQGNSPLH,TRBV7-2,TRBJ1-6,-,14
AEPGLSRDTQY,TRBV2,TRBJ2-3,-,11
ASSSLLQDEQY,TRBV27,TRBJ2-7,-,11
ASSSGQPNLNEKLF,TRBV2,TRBJ1-4,-,14
ASSSEGVGNEQF,TRBV6-4,TRBJ2-1,-,12
ASSPSGYEQY,TRBV7-2,TRBJ2-7,-,10
ASSPSGEETQY,TRBV18,TRBJ2-5,-,11
SALSGNTIY,TRBV29-1,TRBJ1-3,-,9
ASSSGLRREQF,TRBV7-2,TRBJ2-1,-,11
ASSSIAGKVGEQY,TRBV7-9,TRBJ2-7,-,13
ASSSTAGHNEKLF,TRBV7-9,TRBJ1-4,-,13
ACGMDRASPEAF,TRBV2,TRBJ1-1,-,12
ASSYTRTDRATQY,TRBV6-5,TRBJ2-3,-,13
ASRTPGGEQY,TRBV5-5,TRBJ2-7,-,10
ASSQDVLAGGGNEQF,TRBV4-2,TRBJ2-1,-,15
ASSEGGLAGVPSGNEQF,TRBV6-4,TRBJ2-1,-,17
ASRWGRGYNTEAF,TRBV5-1,TRBJ1-1,-,13
ASSGQGKDTEAF,TRBV5-1,TRBJ1-1,-,12
ASSQEVGQDYGYT,TRBV4-2,TRBJ1-2,-,13
ASSSGVNTEAF,TRBV6-6,TRBJ1-1,-,11
ASSPRQGGEAF,TRBV27,TRBJ1-1,few,11
ASSLRGGNSGELF,TRBV7-9,TRBJ2-2,-,13
ASSGGLAKEEQF,TRBV5-4,TRBJ2-1,-,12